The text below deals with one T cell receptor beta chain. Its specificity is unknown. Sorted CD4+ subsets: naive, central memory, regulatory, stem cell-like memory (CD45RO/CCR7/CD25/CD127/CD95/CD27 panel). The data derive from a study of beta chain features in type 1 diabetes. General study points: In these data, an HLA type influence on TCRB rearrangement remained unresolved. When Type 1 diabetes patients were examined, their TCRB CDR3s proved moderately but significantly shorter in all four CD4+ subsets. More deletions and fewer insertions at VDJ junctions were found in patients with type 1 diabetes. A closer apparent resemblance between naive, central memory and Treg TCRB repertoires was seen in patients than in healthy donors.

Per germline, CDR1 LGHNA and CDR2 YNFKEQ. Trimming took off 6 bases at V and 2 bases at J, with 10 bases between the two ends. This CDR3 spans 14 amino acids. Sequenced material consisted of expressed TCRB transcripts (all of the isolated RNA was reverse transcribed). Sequencing used immunoSEQ multiplex PCR; TCRdb keeps in-frame clones, though not all of them. The sample records 500,000 to 650,000 clones, under 15% being singletons. The sample consisted of naive CD4+ T cells from blood. The genes are TRBV4-2 and TRBJ2-2; perhaps TRBD1 as D (5 bases). This TCR was sampled from a man in his thirties or forties with type 1 diabetes. CDR3 region: CASSQDINTGELFF. CDR3 sequence (DNA): TGTGCCAGCAGTCAGGACATAAACACCGGGGAGCTGTTTTTT.